This TCR beta chain was sequenced for a study of Ad26.COV2.S vaccination and SARS-CoV-2 variants. Study results and limitations: Non-spike TCR breadth was similar in vaccine and placebo recipients.

Points on this clone: The antigen remains undetermined.

Sequencing used immunoSEQ multiplex PCR; TCRdb keeps in-frame clones, though not all of them. Seen here are about 180,000 clones, around 85% observed once, and the top ten hold about 5.5%. This clonotype originated in a human donor who had recovered from COVID-19. This specimen consisted of peripheral blood, obtained after recovery from COVID-19.

The CDR3 loop reads CASRSGQGRGAFF. The CDR3 region has the DNA TGTGCCAGCAGATCCGGACAGGGCAGAGGGGCTTTCTTT. This sequence joins TRBV7-9 and TRBJ1-1; 8 bases are shared with TRBD1. V gave up 6 bases and J gave up 11 bases; unmatched junction bases: 11. Germline CDR1 reads SEHNR; CDR2 reads FQNEAQ (reference sequence). The CDR3 extends over 13 amino acids.